The sequence of this TCR beta chain was determined in a study of T cell clonality in common variable immunodeficiency. Sequenced by immunoSEQ multiplex PCR; TCRdb stores in-frame clones only, minus some. The sample presents approximately 50,000 clones, none singletons. Study-level findings and limits: Fewer TCRbeta clones were shared among CVID subjects than controls. Common variable immunodeficiency TCR beta sequences reportedly had fewer deletions and N-nucleotide insertions.

Caucasian heritage predominated among both patients and controls. Deletions cut 0 bases from V and 0 bases from J, with 9 bases between. CDR1 is PRHDT and CDR2 is FYEKMQ in the germline V gene (reference sequence). The CDR3 totals 16 residues. This clone was counted ten times or more. Its matching antigen is unknown. The CDR3 end lies 3 residues beyond the end of the read and is filled in from the germline J gene. Material: peripheral blood mononuclear cells. V gene TRBV13 combines with J gene TRBJ2-1; D is unresolved. This TCR derives from a person aged 18 to 75 in good health. Incomplete CDR3 DNA: TGTGCCAGCAGCTTAGGGTACTCCAACTCCTACAATGAG. Encoded protein: CASSLGYSNSYNE. The full CDR3 protein is CASSLGYSNSYNEQFF.